The 21 T cell receptor beta chains in this list originate from one sample, sequenced in a study of T cell changes during pregnancy in multiple sclerosis (dated by TCRdb to between 2018 and 2021). Libraries came from the immunoSEQ multiplex PCR assay. Here the immuneACCESS table is served through TCRdb, limited to in-frame sequences with V and J called. Missing clones are a known gap in these copies; in checked studies unresolved V genes cover under half, and the rest lacks a known reason. The sample has over 85,000 clones on record, around 90% of them singletons. 1.5% to 2% of the sample rests with the top ten. The sample in question was peripheral blood, obtained in the first trimester of pregnancy. The receptors were gathered from a female donor in good health, enrolled as a control in a pregnancy study.

The chain recombines TRBV4-3 with TRBJ1-3; no reliable D call. Germline V gene lookup returns CDR1 LGHNA and CDR2 YSLEER. The length of the CDR3 is 15 residues. Trimming removed 0 bases from V and 1 base from J, with 7 bases in between. The CDR3 region has the DNA TGCGCCAGCAGCCAAGATTACCAGTCTGGAAACACCATATATTTT. It is translated as CASSQDYQSGNTIYF.

This rearrangement joins TRBV5-6 to TRBJ2-7; 7 bases are a match to TRBD1. The junction had 6 bases not matched to a gene; V was cut back by 2 bases and J by 1 base. Germline V gene data show CDR1 as SGHDT and CDR2 as YYEEEE. The CDR3 is 15 residues long. The CDR3 protein is CASSLVTQGSYEQYF. CDR3 in DNA: TGTGCCAGCAGCTTAGTAACACAGGGGTCCTACGAGCAGTACTTC.

The chain employs TRBV4-1 and TRBJ2-2, with a possible D match to TRBD2 (5 bases). The CDR3 covers 17 residues. V was clipped by 2 bases and J by 4 bases, with 17 bases between them. Germline V gives CDR1 MGHRA, CDR2 YSYEKL. CDR3 in amino acids: CASSQYYGVGGTGELFF. The CDR3 region has the DNA TGCGCCAGCAGCCAATATTACGGGGTTGGTGGCACCGGGGAGCTGTTTTTT.

The chain employs TRBV19 and TRBJ1-3, with a weak D call TRBD1 (5 bases). V was cut by 2 bases and J by 0 bases, with 11 bases left in between. Germline V gives CDR1 LNHDA, CDR2 SQIVND (reference sequence). CDR3 size: 16 residues. Here the CDR3 reads CASSILSGRSGNTIYF. The CDR3 DNA reads TGTGCCAGTAGTATATTGTCAGGGCGCTCTGGAAACACCATATATTTT. Full variable domain (missing parts from reference TRBV19 and TRBJ1-3): DGGITQSPKYLFRKEGQNVTLSCEQNLNHDAMYWYRQDPGQGLRLIYYSQIVNDFQKGDIAEGYSVSREKKESFPLTVTSAQKNPTAFYLCASSILSGRSGNTIYFGEGSWLTVV.

The V and J genes are TRBV6-5 and TRBJ2-1; D might be TRBD2 (5 bases). Germline lookup yields CDR1 MNHEY and CDR2 SVGAGI. The CDR3 sequence is 13 residues long. V shed 8 bases and J shed 5 bases, with 13 bases lying between them. The CDR3 DNA reads TGTGCCAGCGGCATACTAGGAGACAATGAGCAGTTCTTC. This codes for CASGILGDNEQFF.

V gene TRBV5-8 combines with J gene TRBJ1-1, with a tentative D call TRBD1 (5 bases). Germline V CDR1 and CDR2: SGHTS, YDEGEE. CDR3 length equals 16 residues. Trimming took off 1 base at V and 1 base at J, with 14 bases between the two ends. CDR3 sequence reads: CASSLRYGTENTEAFF. The CDR3 coding sequence is TGTGCCAGCAGCTTGAGGTACGGGACTGAGAACACTGAAGCTTTCTTT. Drawing the rest from reference TRBV5-8 and TRBJ1-1, the complete variable domain is EAGVTQSPTHLIKTRGQQATLRCSPISGHTSVYWYQQALGLGLQFLLWYDEGEERNRGNFPPRFSGRQFPNYSSELNVNALELEDSALYLCASSLRYGTENTEAFFGQGTRLTVV.

This sequence joins TRBV19 and TRBJ1-6; perhaps TRBD1 as D (5 bases). Germline-derived CDR1 and CDR2 are LNHDA and SQIVND (reference sequence). Trimming took off 1 base at V and 13 bases at J, with 14 bases between the two ends. This CDR3 region has 14 residues. The CDR3 spells CASSIGQPGSPLHF. The CDR3 DNA follows: TGTGCCAGTAGTATAGGACAGCCGGGTTCCCCCCTCCACTTT.

This chain links TRBV4-1 with TRBJ1-6; D may be TRBD1 (5 bases). This CDR3 has 17 amino acids. Trimming stripped 1 base from V and 4 bases from J, with 14 bases between. CDR1 is MGHRA, CDR2 YSYEKL, per germline. CDR3 region: CASSQVPGREYNSPLHF. DNA of the CDR3: TGCGCCAGCAGCCAAGTTCCTGGCAGGGAATATAATTCACCCCTCCACTTT.

The rearrangement links TRBV7-2 to TRBJ2-7; 7 bases align to TRBD1. This CDR3 is built from 15 residues. The V and J ends lost 5 bases and 0 bases, in that order; junction bases with no gene match: 7. The germline gives CDR1 SGHTA, CDR2 FQGNSA. The CDR3 DNA reads as TGTGCCAGCAGCCTAACGGGACAGAGCTCCTACGAGCAGTACTTC. Residues: CASSLTGQSSYEQYF.

The rearrangement links TRBV28 to TRBJ1-2, with D uncertain. Germline V gene sequence: CDR1 MDHEN, CDR2 SYDVKM. This CDR3 region has 15 residues. Trimming took off 7 bases at V and 8 bases at J, with 23 bases between the two ends. The CDR3, as DNA: TGTGCCAGCACATACGTTGGTTTCGCCCTCGGGGGCTACACCTTC. Translated, it gives CASTYVGFALGGYTF.

The CDR3: CASSPRLAGGIYEQYF. The CDR3 DNA reads TGTGCCAGCAGTCCTAGACTAGCGGGGGGAATCTACGAGCAGTACTTC. The chain links TRBV4-2 to TRBJ2-7, with 13 bases matching TRBD2. The germline V gene has CDR1 LGHNA and CDR2 YNFKEQ. The CDR3 extends over 16 amino acids. Trimming at V came to 6 bases and at J to 3 bases, leaving 8 bases not matched to a gene.

The rearrangement joins TRBV2 to TRBJ2-6, with D possibly TRBD1 on 6 matching bases. The CDR3 runs 15 residues. Germline V gene lookup returns CDR1 SNHLY and CDR2 FYNNEI. V lost 8 bases and J lost 3, with 14 bases in between. In DNA form, the CDR3 reads TGTGCCAGCGGGAAACAGGGTAGTGGGGCCAACGTCCTGACTTTC. Translating it yields CASGKQGSGANVLTF.

CDR3 nucleotide sequence: TGTGCCAGCAGCTCCACCCGACTAGCGGGGGGCCCAGATACGCAGTATTTT. Translated: CASSSTRLAGGPDTQYF. The rearrangement joins TRBV11-3 to TRBJ2-3; 13 bases map to TRBD2. The germline V gene encodes CDR1 SGHNT and CDR2 YENEEA. The junction had 8 bases not matched to a gene; V was cut back by 4 bases and J by 4 bases. The CDR3 loop spans 17 amino acids.

The chain links TRBV18 to TRBJ2-5; 7 positions agree with TRBD2. Unmatched junction bases numbered 5, after V lost 3 bases and J lost 1 base. The germline CDR1 and CDR2 sequences are KGHSH and LQKENI. The CDR3 totals 15 residues. The CDR3 region has the DNA TGTGCCAGCTCACCCGAGTCTAGCGGCCAAGAGACCCAGTACTTC. It translates to CASSPESSGQETQYF.

The rearrangement joins TRBV4-3 to TRBJ2-3; 10 nucleotides match TRBD2. Germline CDR1 is LGHNA and CDR2 is YSLEER. The CDR3 contains 19 residues. V shed 2 bases and J 4 bases; nucleotides not matched to a gene: 15. This CDR3 reads CASSQLKPSSGGWADTQYF. The CDR3, as DNA: TGCGCCAGCAGCCAACTCAAGCCCTCTAGCGGGGGTTGGGCAGATACGCAGTATTTT.

This chain connects TRBV19 to TRBJ1-1, with D perhaps matching TRBD1 (5 bases). The CDR3 covers 17 residues. Germline assignment: CDR1 LNHDA and CDR2 SQIVND (reference sequence). V lost 4 bases and J 1 base, leaving 19 bases between the germline ends. CDR3 nucleotides: TGTGCCAGTAGTACACCCTCCTCGACAGTAAAGAACACTGAAGCTTTCTTT. It specifies CASSTPSSTVKNTEAFF.

Of note for this clone: In the same sample, other DNA sequences code for this CDR3. V and J are TRBV2 and TRBJ1-2; D not certain. Trimming took off 5 bases at V and 6 bases at J, with 7 bases between the two ends. This CDR3 comprises 11 residues. Germline lookup yields CDR1 SNHLY and CDR2 FYNNEI. The CDR3 DNA is TGTGCCAGCAGTCGAGGCGATGGCTACACCTTC. Amino acids: CASSRGDGYTF.

This chain uses TRBV6-5 with TRBJ2-3; unclear D gene. Germline CDR1 and CDR2: MNHEY and SVGAGI. V lost 2 bases and J lost 7, with 10 bases in between. The CDR3 contains 13 residues. The CDR3 loop reads CASSYGSSNTQYF. The CDR3 DNA reads as TGTGCCAGCAGTTACGGCTCCTCAAATACGCAGTATTTT.

The chain uses TRBV11-3 and TRBJ2-3, with D possibly being TRBD2 (7 bases). CDR3 size: 16 residues. The V end was cut by 5 bases, the J end by 2 bases, with 17 bases between. CDR1 is SGHNT and CDR2 is YENEEA in the germline V gene. The CDR3 sequence: CASSPRTGGLTDTQYF. The CDR3 DNA sequence: TGTGCCAGCAGCCCCCGGACGGGGGGCCTCACAGATACGCAGTATTTT.

J is TRBJ1-3 and V is TRBV6-6, with D tentatively TRBD1 (5 bases). This CDR3 has 15 amino acids. CDR1 MNHNY and CDR2 SVGAGI come from the germline V gene (reference sequence). Deletions cut 2 bases from V and 0 bases from J, with 8 bases between. The CDR3 sequence: CASSYRTLSGNTIYF. The CDR3 bases are TGTGCCAGCAGTTACAGGACACTCTCTGGAAACACCATATATTTT.

The J gene is TRBJ1-1, the V gene TRBV6-5, with unresolved D. V gave up 6 bases and J gave up 8 bases, with 16 bases separating them. CDR3 length: 13 residues. The germline CDR1 and CDR2 sequences are MNHEY and SVGAGI. CDR3 residues: CASRRYAIQEAFF. The CDR3 bases are TGTGCCAGCAGACGCTACGCGATTCAAGAAGCTTTCTTT.